Listed below are T cell receptor beta chains from one sample, sequenced in a study of blood T cell repertoires in COVID-19. Profiled with immunoSEQ multiplex PCR; TCRdb holds only in-frame clones, not every one. The data hold some 270,000 clones, with about 80% observed a single time. Sequencing used peripheral blood. The receptors were gathered from a person aged 70 to 85 with COVID-19, enrolled during active disease. The CDR3 runs from the conserved cysteine through the conserved F or W. A D gene is named only where the DNA matches it firmly. Clone size is stated in some rows and not others, as once, few, many or a class when expanded.

>TRBJ2-3|few|.|TRBV6-5
TGTGCCAGCAGGGCATCGGGAGATACGCAGTATTTT
CASRASGDTQYF
>TRBJ1-4|.|.|TRBV9
TGTGCCAGCAGCATCCCTGGGGGGGACTTGTTTTTT
CASSIPGGDLFF
>TRBJ2-7|.|TRBD1|TRBV5-8
TGTGCCAGCAGCCCGGGTGGGACAGGGTATAACGAGCAGTACTTC
CASSPGGTGYNEQYF
>TRBJ2-7|.|.|TRBV5-4
TGTGCCAGCAGCTTGGTCGGGGATTGGTCCTACGAGCAGTACTTC
CASSLVGDWSYEQYF
>TRBJ2-3|.|TRBD2|TRBV6-4
TGTGCCAGCAGTGACCAGAGGGGAGCCAAGCGGGGGTCGCAGTATTTT
CASSDQRGAKRGSQYF
>TRBJ2-3|.|.|TRBV5-1
TGCGCCAGCAGCTTGGTTTTAGCAGGCACAGATACGCAGTATTTT
CASSLVLAGTDTQYF
>TRBJ2-7|.|.|TRBV6-5
TGTGCCAGCAGGGCTGAAGGGGGCTCCTACGAGCAGTACTTC
CASRAEGGSYEQYF
>TRBJ2-3|.|.|TRBV23-1
TGCGCCAGCAGACCCCCCCTTGACAGGCCCCCGACAGATACGCAGTATTTT
CASRPPLDRPPTDTQYF
>TRBJ1-5|.|TRBD1|TRBV10-3
TGTGCCATCAGTGACCCGAACAGGGGCGCCCAGCCCCAGCATTTT
CAISDPNRGAQPQHF
>TRBJ2-2|once|.|TRBV13
TGTGCCAGCAGCGAGGGGAACACCGGGGAGCTGTTTTTT
CASSEGNTGELFF
>TRBJ1-1|.|TRBD1|TRBV3-1/TRBV3-2
TGTGCCAGCAGCCAAGGGCAGGGGGCGCAAGGCACTGAAGCTTTCTTT
CASSQGQGAQGTEAFF
>TRBJ1-1|few|TRBD1|TRBV5-1
TGCGCCAGCAGCTCAGGAAGAACAGGGGTGAACACTGAAGCTTTCTTT
CASSSGRTGVNTEAFF
>TRBJ1-2|.|TRBD1|TRBV6-5
TGTGCCAGCCCTGAGGGGACAGCCTATGGCTACACCTTC
CASPEGTAYGYTF
>TRBJ1-5|.|.|TRBV19
TGTGCCAGTAGTATAAGACAGTTCAATCAGCCCCAGCATTTT
CASSIRQFNQPQHF
>TRBJ1-3|.|.|TRBV28
TGTGCCAGCAGTTTGGGGTGGACAAGTGGAAACACCATATATTTT
CASSLGWTSGNTIYF
>TRBJ1-5|few|.|TRBV19
TGTGCCAGTAGTAAGGGGGGGTCTGGTCAGCCCCAGCATTTT
CASSKGGSGQPQHF
>TRBJ1-3|.|TRBD1|TRBV5-4
TGTGCCAGCAGCGTCGGGACAGGGATCCTTAGCTCTGGAAACACCATATATTTT
CASSVGTGILSSGNTIYF
>TRBJ1-5|.|.|TRBV6-5
TGTGCCACTCGGGCCGGGGGAAGTCAGCCCCAGCATTTT
CATRAGGSQPQHF
>TRBJ1-6|.|.|TRBV6-2/TRBV6-3
TGTGCCAGCAGTTACGGCGGATGGAGTAATTCACCCCTCCACTTT
CASSYGGWSNSPLHF
>TRBJ1-5|.|.|TRBV3-1/TRBV3-2
TGTGCCAGCAGTCGTCCAGGGTATCAGCCCCAGCATTTT
CASSRPGYQPQHF
>TRBJ2-4|.|TRBD2|TRBV13
TGTGCCAGCAGCGCCCAGCGGGGGTTAGGCAAAAACATTCAGTACTTC
CASSAQRGLGKNIQYF
>TRBJ1-1|.|.|TRBV12-3/TRBV12-4
TGTGCCAGCAGTTTATGGGGGGACACTGAAGCTTTCTTT
CASSLWGDTEAFF
>TRBJ1-2|.|.|TRBV18
TGTGCCAGCTCACCAGAGACAGTCCCTATGGGCTACACCTTC
CASSPETVPMGYTF
>TRBJ2-7|.|.|TRBV3-1/TRBV3-2
TGTGCCAGCAGCCAAGACGTAAACGAGCAGTACTTC
CASSQDVNEQYF
>TRBJ1-6|.|TRBD1|TRBV5-1
TGCGCCAGCAGCTTGGTCCAGGGGGCCCATTCACCCCTCCACTTT
CASSLVQGAHSPLHF
>TRBJ1-5|.|.|TRBV19
TGTGCCAGTACTGACAGACAGAATCAGCCCCAGCATTTT
CASTDRQNQPQHF
>TRBJ2-7|.|TRBD2|TRBV28
TGTGCCAGCAGTTTCCAAGGGACTAGCGGGAGACTCGTCGAGCAGTACTTC
CASSFQGTSGRLVEQYF
>TRBJ1-2|.|.|TRBV9
TGTGCCAGCAGCACAACACCTGACAGTAGCTATGGCTACACCTTC
CASSTTPDSSYGYTF
>TRBJ1-4|.|TRBD1|TRBV25-1
TGTGCCAGCAGACCCACCCGGACAGGGGTTGGAACTAATGAAAAACTGTTTTTT
CASRPTRTGVGTNEKLFF
>TRBJ1-1|.|.|TRBV7-2
TGTGCCAGCAGCTTAAGCGGACTAGGGGCTGAAGCTTTCTTT
CASSLSGLGAEAFF
>TRBJ2-1|.|.|TRBV4-1
TGCGCCAGCAGCCATGATCCCGCGCCGGGGAAGGTCAATGAGCAGTTCTTC
CASSHDPAPGKVNEQFF
>TRBJ1-2|.|TRBD1|TRBV4-2
TGTGCCAGCAGCCAAGGGGGACAGGGAGAGGCCGCCTACACCTTC
CASSQGGQGEAAYTF
>TRBJ1-2|.|.|TRBV6-6
TGTGCCAGCAGTTACCTCCACAGGGCCCAAGGGTCGAGCTACACCTTC
CASSYLHRAQGSSYTF
>TRBJ2-5|once|.|TRBV15
TGTGCCACCCAAGCGGGGAGGGGGGAGACCCAGTACTTC
CATQAGRGETQYF
>TRBJ2-7|.|.|TRBV18
TGTGCCAGCTCACCACTTCATCAGGGAATCCCCGAGCAGTACTTC
CASSPLHQGIPEQYF
>TRBJ1-5|.|TRBD1|TRBV6-1
TGTGCCAGCAGTGAAAGGATGTCAGGGGGTCAGCCCCAGCATTTT
CASSERMSGGQPQHF
>TRBJ1-2|.|.|TRBV7-8
TGTGCCAGCACCTTTAGCATCGACCATAACTATGGCTACACCTTC
CASTFSIDHNYGYTF
>TRBJ1-6|few|TRBD1|TRBV5-1
TGCGCCAGCAGCTCGCCCGGGACAGGGAAAGGGATGTGGGGTTCACCCCTCCACTTT
CASSSPGTGKGMWGSPLHF
>TRBJ2-7|few|TRBD2|TRBV5-6
TGTGCCAGCAGGCGGGGACTAAAGCAGTACTTC
CASRRGLKQYF
>TRBJ1-1|.|.|TRBV18
TGTGCCAGCTCACCTTCGGGTACTGAAGCTTTCTTT
CASSPSGTEAFF
>TRBJ2-6|few|.|TRBV7-9
TGTGCCAGCAGCTTAGGCGGGACCGGGGTCGGGGCCAACGTCCTGACTTTC
CASSLGGTGVGANVLTF
>TRBJ2-7|.|.|TRBV19
TGTGCCAGTAGTATCAGGGGAGTTCCCTACGAGCAGTACTTC
CASSIRGVPYEQYF
>TRBJ2-1|.|TRBD2|TRBV14
TGTGCCAGCAGCCATCATCGCATGGCGGGAGTGGCCTACAATGAGCAGTTCTTC
CASSHHRMAGVAYNEQFF
>TRBJ2-5|.|.|TRBV12-5
TGTGCTAGTGGTGTCGGGACATGGGACCAAGAGACCCAGTACTTC
CASGVGTWDQETQYF
>TRBJ2-1|.|.|TRBV14
TGTGCCAGCAGCCTCTCTCGGGGGTGGGGGCAGTTCTTC
CASSLSRGWGQFF
>TRBJ1-1|.|TRBD1|TRBV19
TGTGCCAGTAGTATGACACAGGGGGCTTTCACTGAAGCTTTCTTT
CASSMTQGAFTEAFF
>TRBJ1-2|.|.|TRBV7-6
TGTGCCAGCAGCCTCGGGAAAAACACTAACTATGGCTACACCTTC
CASSLGKNTNYGYTF
>TRBJ2-7|.|TRBD1|TRBV11-2
TGTGCCAGCAGCCTGACAGGGGGTGTACACGAGCAGTACTTC
CASSLTGGVHEQYF
>TRBJ2-3|once|.|TRBV19
TGTGCCAGTAGTAATGCCGGGGATACGCAGTATTTT
CASSNAGDTQYF
>TRBJ1-6|.|.|TRBV4-3
TGCGCCAGCAGCCAAGATTTGTGGGAGAGCTATAATTCACCCCTCCACTTT
CASSQDLWESYNSPLHF
>TRBJ2-5|.|.|TRBV7-9
TGTGCCAGCAGCTCCTCTGGGGTCCTTCGAGGGGAGACCCAGTACTTC
CASSSSGVLRGETQYF